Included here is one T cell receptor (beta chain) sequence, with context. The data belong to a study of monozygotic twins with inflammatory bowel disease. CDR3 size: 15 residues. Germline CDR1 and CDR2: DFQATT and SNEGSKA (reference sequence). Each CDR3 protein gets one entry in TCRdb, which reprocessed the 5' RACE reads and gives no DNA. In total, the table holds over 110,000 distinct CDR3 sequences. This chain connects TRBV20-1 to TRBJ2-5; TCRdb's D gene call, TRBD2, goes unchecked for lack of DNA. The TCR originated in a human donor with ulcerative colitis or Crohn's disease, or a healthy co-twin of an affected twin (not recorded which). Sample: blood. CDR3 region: CSAGGRGGEQETQYF.